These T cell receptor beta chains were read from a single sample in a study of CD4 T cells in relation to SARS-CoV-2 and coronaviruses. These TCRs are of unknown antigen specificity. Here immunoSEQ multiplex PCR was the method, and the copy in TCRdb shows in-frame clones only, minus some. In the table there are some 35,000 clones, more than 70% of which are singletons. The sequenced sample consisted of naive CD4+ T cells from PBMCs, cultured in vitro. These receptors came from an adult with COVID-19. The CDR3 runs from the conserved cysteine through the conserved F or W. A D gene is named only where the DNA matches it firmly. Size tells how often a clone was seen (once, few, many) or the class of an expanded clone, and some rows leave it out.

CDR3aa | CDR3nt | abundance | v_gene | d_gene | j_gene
CASSRGLTDTQYF | TGTGCCAGCAGTCGAGGCCTCACAGATACGCAGTATTTT | . | TRBV6-5 | . | TRBJ2-3
CAWSVRLTSVDNEQFF | TGTGCCTGGAGTGTACGATTGACTAGCGTCGACAATGAGCAGTTCTTC | . | TRBV30 | TRBD2 | TRBJ2-1
CASSDSRLAGVWNEQFF | TGTGCCAGCAGTGACTCGAGGCTAGCGGGAGTGTGGAATGAGCAGTTCTTC | . | TRBV6-4 | TRBD2 | TRBJ2-1
CASSPNLSNEKLFF | TGTGCCAGCAGCCCAAATTTATCAAATGAAAAACTGTTTTTT | once | TRBV9 | . | TRBJ1-4
CAWSKGTENQPQHF | TGTGCCTGGAGTAAGGGAACGGAGAATCAGCCCCAGCATTTT | . | TRBV30 | . | TRBJ1-5
CATSTGAGRSWDTQYF | TGTGCCACCAGCACTGGGGCAGGGAGGAGTTGGGATACGCAGTATTTT | . | TRBV15 | . | TRBJ2-3
CASSQDTSGRASSYEQYF | TGTGCCAGCAGCCAAGATACTAGCGGGAGGGCCAGCTCCTACGAGCAGTACTTC | . | TRBV3-1/TRBV3-2 | TRBD2 | TRBJ2-7
CASSSNRQGGQPQHF | TGTGCCAGCAGTTCAAATCGACAGGGAGGACAGCCCCAGCATTTT | few | TRBV6-5 | TRBD1 | TRBJ1-5
CASSPTGQGANEQYF | TGTGCCAGCAGTCCAACGGGACAGGGGGCTAACGAGCAGTACTTC | . | TRBV7-9 | TRBD1 | TRBJ2-7
CASSKWGKTNLSSGTDTQYF | TGTGCCAGCAGCAAATGGGGTAAGACCAACCTGAGTTCGGGCACAGATACGCAGTATTTT | . | TRBV21-1 | . | TRBJ2-3
CASSLETSGRATNEQFF | TGCGCCAGCAGCTTGGAGACTAGCGGGAGGGCCACCAATGAGCAGTTCTTC | . | TRBV5-1 | TRBD2 | TRBJ2-1
CASSEGIAGGSGETQYF | TGTGCCAGCAGTGAGGGAATAGCGGGGGGCTCGGGAGAGACCCAGTACTTC | . | TRBV2 | TRBD2 | TRBJ2-5
CASSLVPTGELFF | TGTGCCAGCAGTCTCGTCCCGACCGGGGAGCTGTTTTTT | . | TRBV6-5 | . | TRBJ2-2
CAISEGGQGAF | TGTGCCATCAGTGAGGGGGGACAGGGGGCGTTC | . | TRBV10-3 | TRBD1 | TRBJ2-7
CASSNPGHGVYEQYF | TGTGCCAGCAGTAATCCGGGACACGGTGTCTACGAGCAGTACTTC | . | TRBV7-9 | . | TRBJ2-7
CASSAPSGSVNEQFF | TGTGCCAGCAGTGCCCCTAGCGGGAGTGTAAATGAGCAGTTCTTC | . | TRBV28 | TRBD2 | TRBJ2-1
CASSQTGLQPQHF | TGTGCCAGCAGCCAAACAGGTTTACAGCCCCAGCATTTT | few | TRBV3-1/TRBV3-2 | . | TRBJ1-5
CASSYEGNYQQPQHF | TGTGCCAGCAGTTATGAGGGAAATTACCAGCAGCCCCAGCATTTT | few | TRBV6-6 | . | TRBJ1-5
CASSFHLNSGANTGELFF | TGCGCCAGCAGCTTCCATCTCAATAGCGGGGCAAACACCGGGGAGCTGTTTTTT | . | TRBV5-1 | TRBD2 | TRBJ2-2
CASSHDRGGGQETQYF | TGTGCCAGCAGCCACGATAGAGGGGGGGGCCAAGAGACCCAGTACTTC | . | TRBV3-1/TRBV3-2 | . | TRBJ2-5
CATSLTTGENTEAFF | TGTGCCACCAGTCTAACCACAGGGGAGAACACTGAAGCTTTCTTT | few | TRBV24-1 | TRBD1 | TRBJ1-1
CASSLGGAETQYF | TGCGCCAGCAGCTTGGGGGGCGCGGAGACCCAGTACTTC | . | TRBV5-1 | . | TRBJ2-5
CAWSVSAAYEQYF | TGTGCCTGGAGTGTATCGGCGGCCTACGAGCAGTACTTC | . | TRBV30 | . | TRBJ2-7
CASSLEVSWTYNEQFF | TGTGCCAGCAGCTTGGAGGTTAGCTGGACCTACAATGAGCAGTTCTTC | . | TRBV5-6 | . | TRBJ2-1
CASSASGQETQYF | TGTGCCAGCAGTGCTAGCGGTCAAGAGACCCAGTACTTC | . | TRBV2 | TRBD2 | TRBJ2-5
CASSLWDMGWAPGNQPQHF | TGTGCCAGCAGTCTCTGGGATATGGGGTGGGCGCCCGGCAATCAGCCCCAGCATTTT | . | TRBV28 | . | TRBJ1-5